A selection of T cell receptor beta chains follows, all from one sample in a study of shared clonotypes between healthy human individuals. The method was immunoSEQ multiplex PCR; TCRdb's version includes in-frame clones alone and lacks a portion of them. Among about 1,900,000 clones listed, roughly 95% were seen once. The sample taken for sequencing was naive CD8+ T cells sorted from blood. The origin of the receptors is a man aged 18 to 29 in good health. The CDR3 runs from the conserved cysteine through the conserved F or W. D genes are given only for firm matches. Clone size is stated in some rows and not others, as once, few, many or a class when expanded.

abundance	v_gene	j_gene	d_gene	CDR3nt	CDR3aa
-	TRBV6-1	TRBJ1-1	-	TGTGCCAGCAGTGAAGGGGCGGGAACTGAAGCTTTCTTT	CASSEGAGTEAFF
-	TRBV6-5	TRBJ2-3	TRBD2	TGTGCCAGCAGTCGCCGGGGGGAAATTTCAGATACGCAGTATTTT	CASSRRGEISDTQYF
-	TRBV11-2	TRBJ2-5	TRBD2	TGTGCCAGCAACTGGGGGGGACGTCTCCAAGAGACCCAGTACTTC	CASNWGGRLQETQYF
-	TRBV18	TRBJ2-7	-	TGTGCCAGCTCACCAACGGACAGCTACGAGCAGTACTTC	CASSPTDSYEQYF
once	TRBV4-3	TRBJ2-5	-	TGCGCCAGCAGCCCGTATGGCGGAGAGACCCAGTACTTC	CASSPYGGETQYF
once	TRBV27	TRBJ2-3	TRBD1	TGTGCCAGCAGTTCTAGACAGGGAGTTGCGGATACGCAGTATTTT	CASSSRQGVADTQYF
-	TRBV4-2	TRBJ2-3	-	TGTGCCAGCAGCAAACGAGGAAGCACAGATACGCAGTATTTT	CASSKRGSTDTQYF
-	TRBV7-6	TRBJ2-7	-	TGTGCCAGCAGCCTTAGCGGTTCCTACGAGCAGTACTTC	CASSLSGSYEQYF
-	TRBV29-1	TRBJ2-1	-	TGCAGCGTTGAAGAAGGGTCCTACAATGAGCAGTTCTTC	CSVEEGSYNEQFF
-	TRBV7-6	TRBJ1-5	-	TGTGCCAGCAGCCCGGACGGGAGCAATCAGCCCCAGCATTTT	CASSPDGSNQPQHF
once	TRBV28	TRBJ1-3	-	TGTGCCAGCTGGGACGGGTACAGCTCTGGAAACACCATATATTTT	CASWDGYSSGNTIYF
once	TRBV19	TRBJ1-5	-	TGTGCCAGTAGTATTGAGGGAGACAATCAGCCCCAGCATTTT	CASSIEGDNQPQHF
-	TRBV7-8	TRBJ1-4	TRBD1	TGTGCCAGCAGCTCGGTCGGACAGGATGAAAAACTGTTTTTT	CASSSVGQDEKLFF
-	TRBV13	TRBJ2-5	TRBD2	TGTGCCAGCAGCTTAGGGCTAGCGGGGGCAAGCCAAGAGACCCAGTACTTC	CASSLGLAGASQETQYF
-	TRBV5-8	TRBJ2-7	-	TGTGCCAGCAGCGGCCGGGACCCATACGAGCAGTACTTC	CASSGRDPYEQYF
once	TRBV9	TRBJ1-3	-	TGTGCCAGCAGCGTTACGGGGGCGGATGGAAACACCATATATTTT	CASSVTGADGNTIYF
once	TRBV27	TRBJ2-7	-	TGTGCCAGCAGTCCCCGGTTCCCAGTCTACGAGCAGTACTTC	CASSPRFPVYEQYF
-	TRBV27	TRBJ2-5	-	TGTGCCAGCAGTTTACTGGGTGAGCAAGAGACCCAGTACTTC	CASSLLGEQETQYF
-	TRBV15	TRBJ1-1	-	TGTGCCACCAGCCCAACGGCCACGGGACTCCCAAACACTGAAGCTTTCTTT	CATSPTATGLPNTEAFF
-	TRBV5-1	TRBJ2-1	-	TGCGCCAGCAGTCCTAGGGGGGGCATCGATGAGCAGTTCTTC	CASSPRGGIDEQFF
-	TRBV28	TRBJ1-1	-	TGTGCCAGCAGTCTATCAGCGTCTTTCGTTGCAGCTTTCTTT	CASSLSASFVAAFF
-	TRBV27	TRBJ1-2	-	TGTGCCAGCAGGACAGCCGAACACCCCGGGGGCTACACCTTC	CASRTAEHPGGYTF
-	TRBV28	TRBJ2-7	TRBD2	TGTGCCAGCAGTACTCTAGCGGGGGGGCCCGACGAGCAGTACTTC	CASSTLAGGPDEQYF
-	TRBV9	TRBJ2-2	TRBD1	TGTGCCAGCAGCACCCGACAGGGGACGGACACCGGGGAGCTGTTTTTT	CASSTRQGTDTGELFF
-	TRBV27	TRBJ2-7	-	TGTGCCAGCAGTCCTGACCCCGGGCCGGCCTACGAGCAGTACTTC	CASSPDPGPAYEQYF
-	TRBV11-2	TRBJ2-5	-	TGTGCCAGCAGCTTATCCAGGGTGGAGACCCAGTACTTC	CASSLSRVETQYF
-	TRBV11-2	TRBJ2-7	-	TGTGCCAGCAGCTTAAATGCGGGGGAGCAGTACTTC	CASSLNAGEQYF
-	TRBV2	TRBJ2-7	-	TGTGCCAGCAGTGAGCAGGAGACGGCCTACGAGCAGTACTTC	CASSEQETAYEQYF
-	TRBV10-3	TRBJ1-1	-	TGTGCCATCAGTGAGTACAGGGAGAACACTGAAGCTTTCTTT	CAISEYRENTEAFF
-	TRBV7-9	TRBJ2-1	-	TGTGCCAGCAGCTTAGTGGGCGGAGTGTACAATGAGCAGTTCTTC	CASSLVGGVYNEQFF
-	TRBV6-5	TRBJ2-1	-	TGTGCCAGCAGTTACGCCTCATCCCTCTACAATGAGCAGTTCTTC	CASSYASSLYNEQFF
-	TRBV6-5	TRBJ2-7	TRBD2	TGTGCCAGCAGTTGGGCTAGCGGGGGCTACGAGCAGTACTTC	CASSWASGGYEQYF
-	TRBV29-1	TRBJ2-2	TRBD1	TGCAGCGTACAGGGGGAAGGGGGGGAGCTGTTTTTT	CSVQGEGGELFF